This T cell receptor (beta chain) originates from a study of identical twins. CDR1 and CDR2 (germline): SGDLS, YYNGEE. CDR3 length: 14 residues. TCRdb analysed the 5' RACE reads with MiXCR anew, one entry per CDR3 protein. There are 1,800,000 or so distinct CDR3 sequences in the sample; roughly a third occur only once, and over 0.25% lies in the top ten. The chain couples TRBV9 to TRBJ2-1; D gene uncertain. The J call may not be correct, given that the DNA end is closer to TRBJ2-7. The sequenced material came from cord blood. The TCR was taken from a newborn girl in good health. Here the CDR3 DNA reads TGTGCCAGCAGCGTAGCTTTAGCATACAATGAGCAGTACTTC. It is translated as CASSVALAYNEQYF.